This T cell receptor (beta chain) was retrieved from a study of blood T cell repertoires in COVID-19. Across the study: The United States, Italy and Spain supplied acute and convalescent COVID-19 samples. PBMCs, B-cell-depleted T cells, or T cells provided the cDNA or gDNA that made up the material.

Per the study methods: Amplified reference gene primers provided the basis for estimating nucleated cell counts. Only in-frame clones appear in the TCRdb table, and some are missing; sequencing was by immunoSEQ multiplex PCR. D and trimming come from the DNA, and the V and J calls and clone size come from that table. The table has hundreds of thousands of clones, 85% to 90% seen once. Patients in Seattle were enrolled during active infection, then followed longitudinally. Unmatched junction bases numbered 8, after V lost 4 bases and J lost 12 bases. Germline V gene sequence: CDR1 SGDLS, CDR2 YYNGEE. This CDR3 spans 12 amino acids.

This chain connects TRBV9 to TRBJ1-1; 8 bases are shared with TRBD1. The sequence derives from a middle-aged man with COVID-19, enrolled during active disease. The sequenced sample was peripheral blood. CDR3 loop: CASSPTGVETFF. The DNA for the CDR3 is TGTGCCAGCAGCCCGACAGGGGTTGAGACTTTCTTT. Together with reference TRBV9 and TRBJ1-1, the CDR3 gives the full variable domain: DSGVTQTPKHLITATGQRVTLRCSPRSGDLSVYWYQQSLDQGLQFLIQYYNGEERAKGNILERFSAQQFPDLHSELNLSSLELGDSALYFCASSPTGVETFFGQGTRLTVV.